The rows below give T cell receptor beta chains drawn from one sample of a study of T cells after yellow fever vaccination. In TCRdb, the 5' RACE reads were re-called with MiXCR into one record per CDR3 protein. The table lists 200,000 to 300,000 distinct CDR3 sequences, around 3.5% of them singletons. Sequencing was performed on PBMCs, taken 15 days after the yellow fever booster vaccination. The receptors stem from a man between 18 and 35 years old who received the YFV17D yellow fever vaccine. Each CDR3 is given with its conserved first and last residue. A D gene is named only where the DNA matches it firmly. Clone sizes are shown as once, few or many counts, or a class when the clone is expanded.

CDR3aa: CASSSWTGNTGELFF
CDR3nt: TGCGCCAGCAGCTCCTGGACAGGGAACACCGGGGAGCTGTTTTTT
j_gene: TRBJ2-2
v_gene: TRBV5-1
len: 15
abundance: many
d_gene: TRBD1

CDR3aa: CSATGALQPQHF
CDR3nt: TGCAGTGCTACCGGGGCTCTTCAGCCCCAGCATTTT
j_gene: TRBJ1-5
v_gene: TRBV20-1
len: 12
abundance: many
d_gene: -

CDR3aa: CATSDPRRIEQFF
CDR3nt: TGTGCCACCAGTGATCCCCGACGGATTGAGCAGTTCTTC
j_gene: TRBJ2-1
v_gene: TRBV24-1
len: 13
abundance: many
d_gene: -

CDR3aa: CASSLEVLGTGELFF
CDR3nt: TGCGCCAGCAGCTTGGAAGTCCTAGGCACCGGGGAGCTGTTTTTT
j_gene: TRBJ2-2
v_gene: TRBV5-1
len: 15
abundance: many
d_gene: -

CDR3aa: CASSLVGGFGYTF
CDR3nt: TGTGCCAGCAGTTTAGTAGGAGGTTTTGGCTACACCTTC
j_gene: TRBJ1-2
v_gene: TRBV27
len: 13
abundance: many
d_gene: -

CDR3aa: CASSLMGGAADTQYF
CDR3nt: TGTGCCAGCAGCTTAATGGGGGGCGCCGCAGATACGCAGTATTTT
j_gene: TRBJ2-3
v_gene: TRBV7-3
len: 15
abundance: many
d_gene: -

CDR3aa: CASSYGGASTDTQYF
CDR3nt: TGTGCCAGCAGCTACGGGGGGGCCAGCACAGATACGCAGTATTTT
j_gene: TRBJ2-3
v_gene: TRBV5-4
len: 15
abundance: many
d_gene: TRBD2

CDR3aa: CASSWTGAMDNEQFF
CDR3nt: TGTGCCAGCAGTTGGACAGGGGCTATGGACAATGAGCAGTTCTTC
j_gene: TRBJ2-1
v_gene: TRBV6-5
len: 15
abundance: many
d_gene: TRBD1

CDR3aa: CASSPRDKLNTEAFF
CDR3nt: TGTGCCAGCAGCCCCCGGGACAAACTTAACACTGAAGCTTTCTTT
j_gene: TRBJ1-1
v_gene: TRBV14
len: 15
abundance: many
d_gene: -

CDR3aa: CASSLAINSGNTIYF
CDR3nt: TGCGCCAGCAGCTTGGCCATCAACTCTGGAAACACCATATATTTT
j_gene: TRBJ1-3
v_gene: TRBV5-1
len: 15
abundance: many
d_gene: -

CDR3aa: CASSLGDRVGETQYF
CDR3nt: TGTGCCAGCAGTCTGGGGGACAGGGTCGGAGAGACCCAGTACTTC
j_gene: TRBJ2-5
v_gene: TRBV25-1
len: 15
abundance: many
d_gene: TRBD1

CDR3aa: CASSPHPDRVAGELFF
CDR3nt: TGTGCCAGCAGCCCGCACCCGGACAGGGTGGCCGGGGAGCTGTTTTTT
j_gene: TRBJ2-2
v_gene: TRBV4-2
len: 16
abundance: many
d_gene: TRBD1

CDR3aa: CASSLSRGGLTGELFF
CDR3nt: TGTGCCAGCAGTTTATCCCGGGGGGGCCTGACCGGGGAGCTGTTTTTT
j_gene: TRBJ2-2
v_gene: TRBV27
len: 16
abundance: many
d_gene: TRBD2

CDR3aa: CASSEAVGQGIGVYEQYF
CDR3nt: TGCGCCAGCAGCGAGGCGGTGGGACAGGGTATTGGAGTTTACGAGCAGTACTTC
j_gene: TRBJ2-7
v_gene: TRBV23-1
len: 18
abundance: many
d_gene: TRBD1

CDR3aa: CASSQDLRAFAQYF
CDR3nt: TGCGCCAGCAGCCAAGATCTCAGGGCATTCGCGCAGTACTTC
j_gene: TRBJ2-7
v_gene: TRBV4-3
len: 14
abundance: many
d_gene: -

CDR3aa: CASSSRAYTRSDTQYF
CDR3nt: TGTGCCAGCAGTTCAAGGGCCTATACCCGGTCAGATACGCAGTATTTT
j_gene: TRBJ2-3
v_gene: TRBV6-5
len: 16
abundance: many
d_gene: -

CDR3aa: CAIRPSYATGELFF
CDR3nt: TGTGCCATCAGACCTAGTTATGCCACCGGGGAGCTGTTTTTT
j_gene: TRBJ2-2
v_gene: TRBV10-3
len: 14
abundance: many
d_gene: -